The 18 T cell receptor beta chains reported below all come from one sample, sequenced in a study of sequential checkpoint blockade in melanoma. Treatment here: randomized to nivolumab then ipilimumab (arm A) or the reverse (arm B). Clones were read by immunoSEQ multiplex PCR, and TCRdb kept only the in-frame ones, dropping some. The sample yields around 5,000 clones, 15% to 20% seen once. Source: tumor tissue (inferred from file names), taken from a patient given nivolumab and ipilimumab in sequence. The receptors were gathered from a human donor with melanoma.

This chain joins TRBV5-1 and TRBJ2-2, with D tentatively TRBD1 (6 bases). V lost 2 bases and J lost 5, with 10 bases in between. Germline V gene data show CDR1 as SGHRS and CDR2 as YFSETQ. This CDR3 has 14 amino acids. CDR3 bases: TGCGCCAGCAGCTTCGGGACAACGACCGGGGAGCTGTTTTTT. It encodes CASSFGTTTGELFF.

This clone was counted a few times. The genes are TRBV28 and TRBJ2-5; TRBD1 is a possible D gene (5 bases). V lost 2 bases, J lost 7 bases, and 11 bases lay in between. Germline V CDR1 and CDR2: MDHEN, SYDVKM. The CDR3 is 13 amino acids. The CDR3 here is CASSLQGPGTQYF. In DNA, the CDR3 is TGTGCCAGCAGTTTACAGGGCCCAGGGACCCAGTACTTC.

The table lists this clone with many counts. V gene TRBV11-3 combines with J gene TRBJ1-1; 9 bases map to TRBD1. The junction had 5 bases not matched to a gene; V was cut back by 5 bases and J by 4 bases. CDR3 length: 14 amino acids. Looked up from germline, CDR1 is SGHNT and CDR2 is YENEEA. The CDR3 region has the DNA TGTGCCAGCAGCCAAGGGACAGGGCGCACTGAAGCTTTCTTT. This sequence encodes CASSQGTGRTEAFF.

In this sample, this clone turned up a few times. V usage is TRBV11-3 and J usage is TRBJ2-3; D unresolved. The CDR3 contains 16 residues. V was trimmed by 1 base and J by 0 bases, leaving 11 bases between them. Germline lookup yields CDR1 SGHNT and CDR2 YENEEA. In DNA, the CDR3 is TGTGCCAGCAGCTTAGGAGGCCCAACTAGCACAGATACGCAGTATTTT. This translates into CASSLGGPTSTDTQYF.

This clone turned up a few times. The chain couples TRBV11-3 to TRBJ1-1, with D hard to call. Trimming stripped 4 bases from V and 0 bases from J, with 15 bases between. The CDR3 spans 16 residues. Per the germline V gene, CDR1 is SGHNT and CDR2 is YENEEA. The CDR3, as DNA: TGTGCCAGCAGCTCCGACAAGGGTCTCATGAACACTGAAGCTTTCTTT. It is translated as CASSSDKGLMNTEAFF. Using reference TRBV11-3 and TRBJ1-1 for the parts outside the CDR3, the full variable domain is EAGVVQSPRYKIIEKKQPVAFWCNPISGHNTLYWYLQNLGQGPELLIRYENEEAVDDSQLPKDRFSAERLKGVDSTLKIQPAELGDSAVYLCASSSDKGLMNTEAFFGQGTRLTVV.

CDR3 protein: CSVRFRGRYEQYF. As DNA, the CDR3 is TGCAGCGTGAGATTCAGGGGGCGGTACGAGCAGTACTTC. The chain couples TRBV29-1 to TRBJ2-7; 8 bases map to TRBD1. The CDR3 has 13 residues. Germline CDR1 SQVTM, CDR2 ANQGSEA. After removal of 6 bases from V and 4 bases from J, the junction contained 8 bases not matched to a gene.

This clone is judged medium-sized. The chain combines TRBV30 with TRBJ1-1, with no clear D. Trimming shortened V by 5 bases and J by 1 base, and 17 bases separated the two germline ends. This CDR3 contains 15 residues. Germline V gene lookup returns CDR1 GTSNPN and CDR2 SVGIG (reference sequence). The CDR3 DNA reads TGTGCCTGGCTACCGGGCCCGGTCGCGAACACTGAAGCTTTCTTT. Translated: CAWLPGPVANTEAFF. The variable domain in full, with the rest retrieved from reference TRBV30 and TRBJ1-1, is SQTIHQWPATLVQPVGSPLSLECTVEGTSNPNLYWYRQAAGRGLQLLFYSVGIGQISSEVPQNLSASRPQDRQFILSSKKLLLSDSGFYLCAWLPGPVANTEAFFGQGTRLTVV.

This clone has at least ten counts. The chain uses TRBV7-6 and TRBJ1-2; D gene unclear. This CDR3 has 16 amino acids. V was shortened by 5 bases and J by 5 bases, with 21 bases between the two germline ends. The germline V gene has CDR1 SGHVS and CDR2 FNYEAQ. DNA for the CDR3: TGTGCCAGCAGCCAAGAGGCTGACCGCTCGATTTATGGCTACACCTTC. Translation: CASSQEADRSIYGYTF.

This clone was seen many times. The chain combines TRBV11-3 with TRBJ2-7; unclear D gene. This CDR3 is 15 amino acids long. V shed 3 bases and J shed 0 bases, with 12 bases lying between them. CDR1 and CDR2 (germline): SGHNT, YENEEA. CDR3 residues: CASSFGAKSSYEQYF. For the CDR3, the DNA is TGTGCCAGCAGCTTTGGTGCGAAGAGCTCCTACGAGCAGTACTTC.

Only a few counts were recorded for this clone. The chain is built from TRBV11-3 and TRBJ2-1, with TRBD2 matching over 11 bases. Germline CDR1 and CDR2: SGHNT and YENEEA. CDR3 length: 16 residues. The junction had 0 bases not matched to a gene; V was cut back by 2 bases and J by 0 bases. CDR3 sequence: CASSLLAGGSYNEQFF. In DNA form, the CDR3 reads TGTGCCAGCAGCTTACTAGCGGGGGGCTCCTACAATGAGCAGTTCTTC.

This clone was seen only a few times. With a much larger clone just one base away, this may be a read error. The rearrangement links TRBV4-1 to TRBJ2-2; 7 bases agree with TRBD2. V lost 0 bases to trimming and J lost 1 base; unmatched junction nucleotides: 2. The CDR3 has 16 residues. Looked up from germline, CDR1 is MGHRA and CDR2 is YSYEKL. The CDR3 nucleotides read TGCGCCAGCAGCCAAGATGGGACTAAGAACACCGGGGAGCTGTTTTTT. As protein: CASSQDGTKNTGELFF.

This clone has a count of ten or more. The V gene is TRBV11-3, the J gene TRBJ2-5, with 10 bases matching TRBD2. The CDR3 is 19 residues long. Trimming removed 2 bases from V and 2 bases from J; junction bases left unmatched: 14. From germline, CDR1 is SGHNT and CDR2 YENEEA. CDR3 loop: CASSLPLGLAGAIQETQYF. The CDR3 coding sequence is TGTGCCAGCAGCTTACCCCTAGGGCTAGCGGGGGCCATACAAGAGACCCAGTACTTC. Supplemented by reference TRBV11-3 and TRBJ2-5, the full variable domain reads EAGVVQSPRYKIIEKKQPVAFWCNPISGHNTLYWYLQNLGQGPELLIRYENEEAVDDSQLPKDRFSAERLKGVDSTLKIQPAELGDSAVYLCASSLPLGLAGAIQETQYFGPGTRLLVL.

This clone was recorded many times. This chain uses TRBV11-3 with TRBJ1-1; D is perhaps TRBD1 (6 bases). The germline V and J ends were trimmed by 4 bases and 4 bases, with 13 bases remaining between them. Germline-derived CDR1 and CDR2 are SGHNT and YENEEA. CDR3 length: 14 residues. CDR3: CASSSPRGATEAFF. The CDR3 nucleotides read TGTGCCAGCAGCTCCCCCCGGGGGGCCACTGAAGCTTTCTTT.

This rearrangement joins TRBV7-6 to TRBJ1-3, with 9 positions matching TRBD1. Unmatched junction bases numbered 5, after V lost 7 bases and J lost 4 bases. The CDR3 consists of 14 residues. CDR1 is SGHVS and CDR2 is FNYEAQ in the germline V gene. The CDR3 DNA sequence: TGTGCCAGCACCCCGGGACAGGGAGGAAACACCATATATTTT. Encoded protein: CASTPGQGGNTIYF.

The chain's CDR3 is CASSLRGRTSTYEQYF. In nucleotides, the CDR3 is TGTGCCAGCAGCTTAAGGGGCCGGACTTCCACCTACGAGCAGTACTTC. The chain employs TRBV11-1 and TRBJ2-7; D may be TRBD1 or TRBD2 (5 bases each). Trimming shortened V by 2 bases and J by 2 bases, and 16 bases separated the two germline ends. The CDR3 is 16 residues long. CDR1 SGHAT and CDR2 FQDESV come from the germline V gene (reference sequence).

This clone appeared many times. The rearrangement uses TRBV6-8 and TRBJ1-2, with 10 bases that match TRBD1. Trimming took 0 bases from V and 8 from J; bases not matched to a gene: 6. In germline, CDR1 is MNHGY, CDR2 SAAAGT. This CDR3 is 15 amino acids long. The chain's CDR3 is CASSYSFGTGDGYTF. The CDR3 region has the DNA TGTGCCAGCAGTTACTCTTTCGGGACAGGGGACGGCTACACCTTC.

This clone was counted only a few times. V is TRBV1 and J is TRBJ1-5; the listed D gene, TRBD1, was not tested against the DNA. TRBV1 is marked as a pseudogene. This CDR3 spans 15 amino acids. CDR3 sequence (DNA): TGCGCCAGCAGCCAAGATAAGGGGCACAATCAGCCCCAGCATTTT. It codes for CASSQDKGHNQPQHF.

This clone has ten or more counts. V is TRBV6-8 and J is TRBJ1-3; no reliable D call. This CDR3 comprises 15 residues. V lost 5 bases to trimming and J lost 4 bases, with 15 bases between them. Germline loops: CDR1 MNHGY, CDR2 SAAAGT. The CDR3 nucleotides read TGTGCCAGCAGTGTTTTGGGGTCCGCGGGAAACACCATATATTTT. It codes for CASSVLGSAGNTIYF.